This is a list of T cell receptor beta chains from one sample in a study of CD8 T cells in ankylosing spondylitis. TCRdb reprocessed the 5' RACE reads with MiXCR, giving one entry per CDR3 protein. The sample records over 450,000 distinct CDR3 sequences, roughly 13% being singletons. The sample was blood, either unsorted or a sorted T cell fraction (not recorded which). These receptors all stem from a male donor with ankylosing spondylitis. CDR3s include the opening cysteine and the closing phenylalanine or tryptophan. D genes are given only for firm matches. Not all rows give a size; the values are once, few, many and, for expanded clones, a class.

d_call j_call clone_size v_call cdr3_nt cdr3_aa
NA TRBJ1-5 NA TRBV12-3/TRBV12-4 TGTGCCAGCAGTTTCGAGGGGGGCCAACTCAGCAATCAGCCCCAGCATTTT CASSFEGGQLSNQPQHF
TRBD2 TRBJ2-4 NA TRBV7-2 TGTGCCAGCAGTTCCGGGGGGTCGGAGTTAGCCAAAAACATTCAGTACTTC CASSSGGSELAKNIQYF
NA TRBJ1-1 few TRBV5-1 TGCGCCAGCAGCTCCCGAACCCGGGCCACTGAAGCTTTCTTT CASSSRTRATEAFF
TRBD2 TRBJ2-5 NA TRBV6-1 TGTGCCAGCATCCTAAGCGGGGCTCAAGAGACCCAGTACTTC CASILSGAQETQYF
NA TRBJ1-2 few TRBV30 TGTGCCTGGAGTGTATCCCGGGTTCATGGCTACACCTTC CAWSVSRVHGYTF
NA TRBJ2-3 few TRBV7-9 TGTGCCAGCAGCTCCGGGCGGATCAGTACGCAGTATTTT CASSSGRISTQYF
TRBD2 TRBJ2-1 few TRBV15 TGTGCCACCAGCAGAGTGGGAGCGGGAGTATCAAATGAGCAGTTCTTC CATSRVGAGVSNEQFF
TRBD2 TRBJ2-5 few TRBV6-6 TGTGCCAGCAGTTATGGGACTAGTGAGACCCAGTACTTC CASSYGTSETQYF
TRBD2 TRBJ2-1 many TRBV12-3/TRBV12-4 TGTGCCAGCAGTTTGAGTAGCGGGATGTACAATGAGCAGTTCTTC CASSLSSGMYNEQFF
NA TRBJ1-1 few TRBV3-1 TGTGCCAGCAGCCAAGTTTATAGGACACCGAACACTGAAGCTTTCTTT CASSQVYRTPNTEAFF
TRBD1 TRBJ1-4 many TRBV29-1 TGCAGCGTTGGCCAGGGGGCCCGAATTGAAAAACTGTTTTTT CSVGQGARIEKLFF
NA TRBJ2-7 few TRBV5-8 TGTGCCAGCAGCTTGGTGAGGAACTCCTACGAGCAGTACTTC CASSLVRNSYEQYF
TRBD2 TRBJ2-3 many TRBV5-1 TGCGCCAGCAGCTGGCAGGTCGGCGGGAGTGGTACAGATACGCAGTATTTT CASSWQVGGSGTDTQYF
NA TRBJ2-2 few TRBV6-5 TGTGCCAGCAGTTACAAGGGCTATAACACCGGGGAGCTGTTTTTT CASSYKGYNTGELFF
NA TRBJ2-3 few TRBV24-1 TGTGCCACCAGTGGTCCCGGGACCCGTGGGAGAGATACGCAGTATTTT CATSGPGTRGRDTQYF
NA TRBJ1-4 NA TRBV7-2 TGTGCCAGCAGCTTAGCGACGGGGAAACTGTTTTTT CASSLATGKLFF
NA TRBJ1-2 few TRBV10-3 TGTGCCACACAGAAGAACTATGGCTACACCTTC CATQKNYGYTF
NA TRBJ1-2 few TRBV7-2 TGTGCCAGCAGCTTTGACAGGCTCTATGGCTACACCTTC CASSFDRLYGYTF
NA TRBJ2-5 NA TRBV29-1 TGCAGCGTAGCACCGGACTCCCAGGAGACCCAGTACTTC CSVAPDSQETQYF
NA TRBJ1-5 NA TRBV20-1 TGCAGTGCTAGAGACTACAGGGATGGTAGCAATCAGCCCCAGCATTTT CSARDYRDGSNQPQHF
TRBD2 TRBJ2-5 NA TRBV15 TGTGCCACCAGCAGAGATAGGACTAGCGGGCAGACCCAGTACTTC CATSRDRTSGQTQYF
TRBD1 TRBJ2-1 NA TRBV12-3/TRBV12-4 TGTGCCAGCAGTCGAGGGACAGGCGAGCAGTTCTTC CASSRGTGEQFF
NA TRBJ1-1 few TRBV19 TGTGCCAGTAGTATAGCGGGCAGGATTACTGTTGAAGCTTTCTTT CASSIAGRITVEAFF
TRBD2 TRBJ2-2 few TRBV5-1 TGCGCCAGCAGCGTTAGACTAGCGGGAGCGGCCGGGGAGCTGTTTTTT CASSVRLAGAAGELFF
TRBD1 TRBJ1-6 few TRBV19 TGTGCCAGCCGGTCAGGACAGGGGGATTCACCCCTCCACTTT CASRSGQGDSPLHF
NA TRBJ2-5 few TRBV5-1 TGCGCCAGCAGCGCGGGACAGCCCTCACCGACCCAGTACTTC CASSAGQPSPTQYF